This TCR beta chain was captured by sequencing in a study of PD-1 blockade in classical Hodgkin lymphoma. Study background: Treatment was intravenous nivolumab, 3 mg/kg every 2 weeks, until progression.

With no exception, relapse followed autologous stem cell transplantation in all patients, and brentuximab vedotin exposure varied. CDR3 length equals 13 residues. The germline gives CDR1 LNHDA, CDR2 SQIVND (reference sequence). Trimming stripped 3 bases from V and 11 bases from J, with 16 bases between. The repertoire was sequenced with immunoSEQ multiplex PCR; TCRdb's copy has only in-frame clones and lacks some. The data hold about 98,000 clones, with about four fifths observed a single time. This receptor was taken from a human donor with classical Hodgkin lymphoma. Sequencing used peripheral blood mononuclear cells (PBMCs), obtained before the second cycle of nivolumab. The gene calls are TRBV19 and TRBJ1-1; tentatively, D is TRBD1 (6 bases). The CDR3 reads CASSMGGLREAFF. The CDR3 DNA reads TGTGCCAGTAGTATGGGGGGGCTCCGGGAGGCTTTCTTT.